These T cell receptor beta chains were read from a single sample in a study of T cells in Graves' hyperthyroidism and ophthalmopathy. In TCRdb, the multiplex PCR reads were re-called with MiXCR into one record per CDR3 protein. The repertoire holds some 490,000 distinct CDR3 sequences, with about 16% as singletons. Sequenced material: blood. The receptors come from a woman between 25 and 40 years old with Graves' ophthalmopathy. Both conserved end residues are part of each CDR3. The order of the fields is CDR3 length, J gene, D gene, V gene, clone size, CDR3 DNA, CDR3 protein. A D gene is named only where the DNA matches it firmly. Clone size is stated in some rows and not others, as once, few, many or a class when expanded.

CDR3 length: 17
J gene: TRBJ1-1
D gene: -
V gene: TRBV30
clone size: -
CDR3 DNA: TGTGCCTGGATGATACCGCCTGTTTTCGGCGGGAGCGCTGAAGCTTTCTTT
CDR3 protein: CAWMIPPVFGGSAEAFF

CDR3 length: 17
J gene: TRBJ2-3
D gene: TRBD1
V gene: TRBV3-1
clone size: -
CDR3 DNA: TGTGCCAGCAGCCCCCGCAGGGACAGGGAAAGGAGAGATACGCAGTATTTT
CDR3 protein: CASSPRRDRERRDTQYF

CDR3 length: 14
J gene: TRBJ2-7
D gene: -
V gene: TRBV7-2
clone size: few
CDR3 DNA: TGTGCCAGCAGCTTAGCACTAGCCCCCTACGAGCAGTACTTC
CDR3 protein: CASSLALAPYEQYF

CDR3 length: 11
J gene: TRBJ1-1
D gene: -
V gene: TRBV30
clone size: many
CDR3 DNA: TGTGCCTGGACCAGGGTGGCGGAAGCTTTCTTT
CDR3 protein: CAWTRVAEAFF

CDR3 length: 17
J gene: TRBJ2-7
D gene: TRBD2
V gene: TRBV11-2
clone size: many
CDR3 DNA: TGTGCCAGCAGCTCCCCTAACCACCCCGGACTAGCGTTAGAGCAGTACTTC
CDR3 protein: CASSSPNHPGLALEQYF

CDR3 length: 15
J gene: TRBJ1-6
D gene: TRBD1
V gene: TRBV27
clone size: -
CDR3 DNA: TGTGCCAGCAGTTTCGCTCGGGCAGGGGGTTCACCCCTCCACTTT
CDR3 protein: CASSFARAGGSPLHF

CDR3 length: 15
J gene: TRBJ2-1
D gene: -
V gene: TRBV5-4
clone size: -
CDR3 DNA: TGTGCCAGCAGCTTCAACGACCTAGCCTACAATGAGCAGTTCTTC
CDR3 protein: CASSFNDLAYNEQFF

CDR3 length: 15
J gene: TRBJ1-4
D gene: -
V gene: TRBV6-2/TRBV6-3
clone size: few
CDR3 DNA: TGTGCCAGCAGTTTCCCCCCGGGCCACGATGAAAAACTGTTTTTT
CDR3 protein: CASSFPPGHDEKLFF

CDR3 length: 15
J gene: TRBJ1-5
D gene: -
V gene: TRBV20-1
clone size: many
CDR3 DNA: TGCAGTGCTAGAGATTTCTTGGGGGCGAATCAGCCCCAGCATTTT
CDR3 protein: CSARDFLGANQPQHF

CDR3 length: 15
J gene: TRBJ2-7
D gene: TRBD2
V gene: TRBV5-1
clone size: -
CDR3 DNA: TGTGCCAACAGCCTTGGGATAGCGGGGAGCTACGAGCAGTACTTC
CDR3 protein: CANSLGIAGSYEQYF

CDR3 length: 15
J gene: TRBJ1-5
D gene: TRBD1
V gene: TRBV12-3/TRBV12-4
clone size: many
CDR3 DNA: TGTGCCAGCAGATTGACAGGGGATCCCAATCACCCCCAGCATTTT
CDR3 protein: CASRLTGDPNHPQHF

CDR3 length: 12
J gene: TRBJ2-1
D gene: TRBD1
V gene: TRBV28
clone size: many
CDR3 DNA: TGTGCCAGCAGTTCCGGGACAGGTGAGCAGTTCTTC
CDR3 protein: CASSSGTGEQFF

CDR3 length: 18
J gene: TRBJ2-5
D gene: -
V gene: TRBV11-2
clone size: many
CDR3 DNA: TGTGCCAGCAGCCCCCTCGAAGCCCACGAGTGGGGAGGAGAGACCCAGTACTTC
CDR3 protein: CASSPLEAHEWGGETQYF

CDR3 length: 12
J gene: TRBJ2-7
D gene: -
V gene: TRBV27
clone size: -
CDR3 DNA: TGTGCCAGCTCGGGGCCCGGCTACGAGCAGTACTTC
CDR3 protein: CASSGPGYEQYF

CDR3 length: 15
J gene: TRBJ2-7
D gene: TRBD2
V gene: TRBV5-6
clone size: many
CDR3 DNA: TGTGCCAGCAGCTTTTCGACTAGCGGGTTCTACGAGCAGTACTTC
CDR3 protein: CASSFSTSGFYEQYF

CDR3 length: 13
J gene: TRBJ2-7
D gene: -
V gene: TRBV5-4
clone size: -
CDR3 DNA: TGTGCCAGCAGCCGGGACGACGGTTACGAGCAGTACTTC
CDR3 protein: CASSRDDGYEQYF

CDR3 length: 10
J gene: TRBJ2-1
D gene: -
V gene: TRBV20-1
clone size: many
CDR3 DNA: TGCAGTGCTTCGACTGATGAGCAGTTCTTC
CDR3 protein: CSASTDEQFF

CDR3 length: 17
J gene: TRBJ2-1
D gene: TRBD2
V gene: TRBV9
clone size: -
CDR3 DNA: TGTGCCAGCAGCGACCATTATAGCGGGAGTCCCTACAATGAGCAGTTCTTC
CDR3 protein: CASSDHYSGSPYNEQFF

CDR3 length: 15
J gene: TRBJ2-7
D gene: -
V gene: TRBV12-3/TRBV12-4
clone size: few
CDR3 DNA: TGTGCCAGCAGCCTAGCTAGCGCCCTCTCCTACGAGCAGTACTTC
CDR3 protein: CASSLASALSYEQYF

CDR3 length: 14
J gene: TRBJ1-5
D gene: TRBD1
V gene: TRBV19
clone size: -
CDR3 DNA: TGTGCCAGTACCATCAGGGGGCGCAATCAGCCCCAGCATTTT
CDR3 protein: CASTIRGRNQPQHF

CDR3 length: 14
J gene: TRBJ2-3
D gene: -
V gene: TRBV11-1
clone size: many
CDR3 DNA: TGTGCCACCTCCCAGGGCCGGGGCACAGATACGCAGTATTTT
CDR3 protein: CATSQGRGTDTQYF

CDR3 length: 15
J gene: TRBJ2-3
D gene: -
V gene: TRBV11-3
clone size: many
CDR3 DNA: TGTGCCAGCAGTCCACCGGACGGGGGCACAGATACGCAGTATTTT
CDR3 protein: CASSPPDGGTDTQYF

CDR3 length: 13
J gene: TRBJ2-2
D gene: -
V gene: TRBV7-2
clone size: few
CDR3 DNA: TGTGCCAGCAGGCAAGACCAGACCGGGGAGCTGTTTTTT
CDR3 protein: CASRQDQTGELFF

CDR3 length: 16
J gene: TRBJ2-1
D gene: -
V gene: TRBV11-3
clone size: many
CDR3 DNA: TGTGCCAGCAGCGTCCCGAAGTATAGCTCCTACAATGAGCAGTTCTTC
CDR3 protein: CASSVPKYSSYNEQFF

CDR3 length: 20
J gene: TRBJ2-7
D gene: TRBD2
V gene: TRBV28
clone size: many
CDR3 DNA: TGTGCCAGCAGTTATCATGCTTGGGCCACTAGCGGGGCCGAATCCTACGAGCAGTACTTC
CDR3 protein: CASSYHAWATSGAESYEQYF

CDR3 length: 17
J gene: TRBJ2-3
D gene: TRBD2
V gene: TRBV4-3
clone size: few
CDR3 DNA: TGCGCCAGCAGCCAAGACCCTAGCGGGAGTTCTACAGATACGCAGTATTTT
CDR3 protein: CASSQDPSGSSTDTQYF

CDR3 length: 15
J gene: TRBJ2-3
D gene: -
V gene: TRBV9
clone size: -
CDR3 DNA: TGTGCCAGCAGCGTAGGGGGCCTCAGCACAGATACGCAGTATTTT
CDR3 protein: CASSVGGLSTDTQYF

CDR3 length: 14
J gene: TRBJ1-2
D gene: -
V gene: TRBV11-1
clone size: -
CDR3 DNA: TGTGCCAGCAGCTTAGAAACAGGGACCTATGGCTACACCTTC
CDR3 protein: CASSLETGTYGYTF

CDR3 length: 15
J gene: TRBJ2-3
D gene: -
V gene: TRBV19
clone size: -
CDR3 DNA: TGTGCCAGTAGCCCCAGTGGGAACGTAGGGGATACGCAGTATTTT
CDR3 protein: CASSPSGNVGDTQYF

CDR3 length: 13
J gene: TRBJ2-2
D gene: -
V gene: TRBV29-1
clone size: many
CDR3 DNA: TGCAGCGTTGAAACAGGGCCTGGCGGGGAGCTGTTTTTT
CDR3 protein: CSVETGPGGELFF

CDR3 length: 17
J gene: TRBJ2-2
D gene: -
V gene: TRBV11-2
clone size: -
CDR3 DNA: TGTGCCAGCAGCCAAGACGTTGGACAGCCGAACACCGGGGAGCTGTTTTTT
CDR3 protein: CASSQDVGQPNTGELFF

CDR3 length: 13
J gene: TRBJ2-5
D gene: -
V gene: TRBV7-3
clone size: once
CDR3 DNA: TGTGCCAGCGGCAGGGGGGCCCAAGAGACCCAGTACTTC
CDR3 protein: CASGRGAQETQYF

CDR3 length: 18
J gene: TRBJ2-1
D gene: TRBD2
V gene: TRBV11-3
clone size: many
CDR3 DNA: TGTGCCAGCAGCTTAAGGGGGGTAGCGGGAGGGTCCTACAATGAGCAGTTCTTC
CDR3 protein: CASSLRGVAGGSYNEQFF

CDR3 length: 16
J gene: TRBJ1-6
D gene: TRBD1
V gene: TRBV12-3/TRBV12-4
clone size: few
CDR3 DNA: TGTGCCAGCAGGGAGGACAGGGGGGGATATAATTCACCCCTCCACTTT
CDR3 protein: CASREDRGGYNSPLHF

CDR3 length: 14
J gene: TRBJ1-1
D gene: -
V gene: TRBV29-1
clone size: -
CDR3 DNA: TGCAGCGTTAAGCCAAAACTTCGTGACGGGGAAGCTTTCTTT
CDR3 protein: CSVKPKLRDGEAFF

CDR3 length: 14
J gene: TRBJ2-7
D gene: -
V gene: TRBV6-1
clone size: many
CDR3 DNA: TGTGCCAGCAGTACGACAGGCCTCTCCTACGAGCAGTACTTC
CDR3 protein: CASSTTGLSYEQYF

CDR3 length: 17
J gene: TRBJ2-2
D gene: TRBD2
V gene: TRBV7-7
clone size: few
CDR3 DNA: TGTGCTAGCAGCCCCACTTTAGCGGGGTTGAACACCGGGGAGCTGTTTTTT
CDR3 protein: CASSPTLAGLNTGELFF

CDR3 length: 14
J gene: TRBJ2-7
D gene: TRBD2
V gene: TRBV29-1
clone size: many
CDR3 DNA: TGCAGCGTTGGCCGTCGACTAGCGGGAGGCGAGCAGTACTTC
CDR3 protein: CSVGRRLAGGEQYF

CDR3 length: 13
J gene: TRBJ2-1
D gene: -
V gene: TRBV6-5
clone size: -
CDR3 DNA: TGTGCCAGCAGTTACTCGAAGGGGTTTGAGCAGTTCTTC
CDR3 protein: CASSYSKGFEQFF

CDR3 length: 15
J gene: TRBJ1-5
D gene: -
V gene: TRBV4-1
clone size: -
CDR3 DNA: TGCGCCAGCAGCCAAGATCCCGGACTGAATCAGCCCCAGCATTTT
CDR3 protein: CASSQDPGLNQPQHF

CDR3 length: 13
J gene: TRBJ1-3
D gene: TRBD1
V gene: TRBV7-2
clone size: few
CDR3 DNA: TGTGCCAGCAGCTTAGGTCCTGGGACAGATATATATTTT
CDR3 protein: CASSLGPGTDIYF

CDR3 length: 15
J gene: TRBJ2-1
D gene: TRBD2
V gene: TRBV2
clone size: many
CDR3 DNA: TGTGCCAGCAGAAGGGGACTAGCGGGGGGGAATGAGCAGTTCTTC
CDR3 protein: CASRRGLAGGNEQFF

CDR3 length: 15
J gene: TRBJ1-1
D gene: -
V gene: TRBV27
clone size: -
CDR3 DNA: TGTGCCAGCAGTAAACCCCCCTCGGTGAACACTGAAGCCTTCTTT
CDR3 protein: CASSKPPSVNTEAFF

CDR3 length: 16
J gene: TRBJ2-1
D gene: TRBD2
V gene: TRBV9
clone size: -
CDR3 DNA: TGTGCCAGCAGCGTAGTTGTGGAGCGGGAGGGTGCTGAGCAGTTCTTC
CDR3 protein: CASSVVVEREGAEQFF

CDR3 length: 13
J gene: TRBJ1-1
D gene: -
V gene: TRBV18
clone size: many
CDR3 DNA: TGTGCCAGCTCACAACTCCAGAACACTGAAGCTTTCTTT
CDR3 protein: CASSQLQNTEAFF

CDR3 length: 17
J gene: TRBJ1-5
D gene: -
V gene: TRBV30
clone size: -
CDR3 DNA: TGTGCCTGGAGTGTAAGGGTGGGCCGCCGGAGCAATCAGCCCCAGCATTTT
CDR3 protein: CAWSVRVGRRSNQPQHF

CDR3 length: 15
J gene: TRBJ2-7
D gene: -
V gene: TRBV7-8
clone size: -
CDR3 DNA: TGTGCCAGCAGACCCTCCCCCCAGGGATTGGCCGAGCAGTACTTC
CDR3 protein: CASRPSPQGLAEQYF

CDR3 length: 14
J gene: TRBJ2-5
D gene: -
V gene: TRBV5-1
clone size: many
CDR3 DNA: TGCGCCAGCAGCTACTCCGGCGAACAAGAGACCCAGTACTTC
CDR3 protein: CASSYSGEQETQYF

CDR3 length: 14
J gene: TRBJ1-6
D gene: -
V gene: TRBV9
clone size: -
CDR3 DNA: TGTGCCAGCAGCGTAGGGCCGACAAATTCACCCCTCCACTTT
CDR3 protein: CASSVGPTNSPLHF

CDR3 length: 17
J gene: TRBJ1-5
D gene: -
V gene: TRBV5-1
clone size: -
CDR3 DNA: TGCGCCAGCAGCCCAATCGGCGGGGGTAGCACTTATCAGCCCCAGCATTTT
CDR3 protein: CASSPIGGGSTYQPQHF

CDR3 length: 19
J gene: TRBJ1-3
D gene: TRBD1
V gene: TRBV6-5
clone size: many
CDR3 DNA: TGTGCCAGCAGTTATAGCCGGGGGACAGGAATCAGCTCTGGAAACACCATATATTTT
CDR3 protein: CASSYSRGTGISSGNTIYF

CDR3 length: 17
J gene: TRBJ2-2
D gene: -
V gene: TRBV5-1
clone size: -
CDR3 DNA: TGCGCCAGCAGCTTGCGGAGGGACCGACTGAACACCGGGGAGCTGTTTTTT
CDR3 protein: CASSLRRDRLNTGELFF

CDR3 length: 18
J gene: TRBJ2-3
D gene: TRBD2
V gene: TRBV27
clone size: many
CDR3 DNA: TGTGCCAGCAGTTTTACTAGCGGGAGCATCGAGGGCACAGATACGCAGTATTTT
CDR3 protein: CASSFTSGSIEGTDTQYF

CDR3 length: 17
J gene: TRBJ2-6
D gene: -
V gene: TRBV9
clone size: few
CDR3 DNA: TGTGCCAGCAGCGTAGTAGGCAGAGGGGCTGGGGCCAACGTCCTGACTTTC
CDR3 protein: CASSVVGRGAGANVLTF

CDR3 length: 14
J gene: TRBJ2-1
D gene: TRBD2
V gene: TRBV9
clone size: few
CDR3 DNA: TGTGCCAGCAGCGCCCGACTAGCGGGATATGAGCAGTTCTTC
CDR3 protein: CASSARLAGYEQFF

CDR3 length: 13
J gene: TRBJ2-1
D gene: TRBD2
V gene: TRBV11-3
clone size: many
CDR3 DNA: TGTGCCAGCAGCCCAAGCGGGAGTCCTGAGCAGTTCTTC
CDR3 protein: CASSPSGSPEQFF

CDR3 length: 13
J gene: TRBJ1-5
D gene: TRBD1
V gene: TRBV20-1
clone size: many
CDR3 DNA: TGCAGTGCTAGAGGGACAGGTAATCAGCCCCAGCATTTT
CDR3 protein: CSARGTGNQPQHF